Below, 21 T cell receptor beta chains from the same sample are listed, as sequenced in a study of spatial heterogeneity in lung cancer. Each CDR3 protein is one row after TCRdb ran MiXCR on the 5' RACE reads. The table has over 14,000 distinct CDR3 sequences, 10% seen once. Time point indicated: sample taken at primary tumor resection. Without sorting, whole RNA was sequenced from tumor, nontumor lung or frozen PBMC. This material consisted of PBMCs, taken at surgery. These receptors were taken from a male donor with early-stage non-small cell lung cancer.

Judged by abundance, this clonotype is medium-sized. The chain recombines TRBV7-6 with TRBJ2-5; perhaps TRBD2 as D (5 bases). Germline values: CDR1 SGHVS, CDR2 FNYEAQ. CDR3 size: 15 residues. V gave up 2 bases and J gave up 2 bases, with 12 bases separating them. DNA of the CDR3: TGTGCCAGCAGCTTATTACCGGGAAGGCAAGAGACCCAGTACTTC. It yields the protein CASSLLPGRQETQYF.

This clonotype was seen repeatedly, ten times or more. V and J are TRBV6-1 and TRBJ2-1; 8 bases agree with TRBD1. The V gene's germline CDR1 is MNHNS and CDR2 SASEGT. The CDR3 covers 14 residues. Losses at the gene ends were 7 bases for V and 6 bases for J; bases not matched to a gene: 8. CDR3 region: CASNPGGSLNEQFF. CDR3 coding DNA: TGTGCCAGCAACCCAGGGGGCTCCCTCAATGAGCAGTTCTTC.

This clonotype was found many times. V and J are TRBV23-1 and TRBJ2-7, with D possibly matching TRBD1 (6 bases). TRBV23-1 is an ORF, and what it does is uncertain. This CDR3 is built from 14 residues. V was cut by 6 bases and J by 6 bases, with 18 bases left in between. This CDR3 is CASRKPQGSGEQYF. CDR3 sequence (DNA): TGCGCCAGCAGAAAACCACAGGGTTCGGGCGAGCAGTACTTC.

This clonotype was observed many times. This chain connects TRBV2 to TRBJ2-1, with TRBD2 matching over 10 bases. Trimming removed 6 bases from V and 8 bases from J; junction bases left unmatched: 7. Germline CDR1 SNHLY, CDR2 FYNNEI. This CDR3 is built from 14 residues. The DNA of the CDR3 is TGTGCCAGCAGCAGCGGGAGGGACAAGGATGAGCAGTTCTTC. It encodes CASSSGRDKDEQFF. Based on the CDR3 plus reference TRBV2 and TRBJ2-1, the full variable domain is EPEVTQTPSHQVTQMGQEVILRCVPISNHLYFYWYRQILGQKVEFLVSFYNNEISEKSEIFDDQFSVERPDGSNFTLKIRSTKLEDSAMYFCASSSGRDKDEQFFGPGTRLTVL.

The table lists this clonotype with a few counts. The chain combines TRBV7-9 with TRBJ1-1; 7 nucleotides align to TRBD1. This CDR3 has 12 residues. Germline CDR1 is SEHNR and CDR2 is FQNEAQ (reference sequence). V shed 7 bases, J shed 10 bases, and the junction held 9 bases outside the gene matches. For the CDR3, the DNA is TGTGCCAGCACCATCGACAGGGAGGGAGCTTTCTTT. Translating gives CASTIDREGAFF.

The table lists this clonotype with a few counts. The chain is built from TRBV3-1 and TRBJ1-6; 9 nucleotides line up with TRBD1. Germline CDR1 reads LGHDT; CDR2 reads YNNKEL (reference sequence). V gave up 2 bases and J gave up 9 bases; unmatched junction bases: 11. This CDR3 comprises 17 residues. CDR3 residues: CASSQPKTGTGPSPLHF. CDR3 nucleotide sequence: TGTGCCAGCAGCCAACCTAAAACGGGGACAGGGCCTTCACCCCTCCACTTT.

This clonotype has at least ten counts. This rearrangement joins TRBV27 to TRBJ1-2; D call uncertain. V lost 5 bases and J lost 4, with 8 bases in between. CDR1 and CDR2 from the germline V gene are MNHEY and SMNVEV (reference sequence). This CDR3 is built from 12 residues. The CDR3 nucleotides are TGTGCCAGCAGTGGCCCGGGCTATGGCTACACCTTC. Encoded protein: CASSGPGYGYTF.

This clonotype appeared many times. The V and J genes are TRBV28 and TRBJ2-1; D unclear. CDR3 length equals 14 residues. Per the germline V gene, CDR1 is MDHEN and CDR2 is SYDVKM. The V end lost 3 bases, the J end lost 8 bases, and 14 bases lay between the germline ends. CDR3 coding DNA: TGTGCCAGCAGTTTCCATAGGAGACGGGATGAGCAGTTCTTC. Residues: CASSFHRRRDEQFF.

This clonotype occurred a few times. V usage is TRBV12-3 or TRBV12-4 and J usage is TRBJ2-3; D possibly corresponds to TRBD1 (6 bases). Trimming cost V 5 bases and J 6 bases, with 21 bases left between them. The CDR3 loop spans 16 amino acids. The CDR3 bases are TGTGCCAGCAGTGAAAGACAGGTCGGGGCCACGGATACGCAGTATTTT. Amino acids: CASSERQVGATDTQYF.

This clonotype was detected only a few times. V usage is TRBV29-1 and J usage is TRBJ2-5; D is possibly TRBD2 (6 bases). Germline V CDR1 and CDR2: SQVTM, ANQGSEA. V was cut by 6 bases and J by 5 bases, with 22 bases left in between. There are 15 residues in the CDR3. CDR3 nucleotides: TGCAGCGTCTGGGCCCTCGGACCGGAGGGGGAGACCCAGTACTTC. Translation gives CSVWALGPEGETQYF.

This clonotype has a count of ten or more. V gene TRBV27 combines with J gene TRBJ2-6; no firm D call. The germline V gene has CDR1 MNHEY and CDR2 SMNVEV (reference sequence). The CDR3 extends over 13 amino acids. V was cut by 6 bases and J by 4 bases, with 7 bases left in between. The CDR3 sequence is CASRPMGANVLTF. Written as DNA, the CDR3 is TGTGCCAGCAGGCCCATGGGGGCCAACGTCCTGACTTTC.

This clonotype has at least ten counts. V gene TRBV7-8 combines with J gene TRBJ1-1; 9 bases fit TRBD1. CDR3 length equals 18 residues. Germline trimming cut 6 bases from V and 4 bases from J; bases unmatched to any gene: 18. CDR1 SGHVS and CDR2 FQNEAQ come from the germline V gene. The CDR3 region is CASSFNAGQGYAGTEAFF. The DNA of the CDR3 is TGTGCCAGCAGTTTTAATGCGGGACAGGGCTACGCGGGCACTGAAGCTTTCTTT.

At least ten counts were recorded for this clonotype. The V gene is TRBV18, the J gene TRBJ2-7; D may correspond to TRBD1 or TRBD2 (6 bases each). Germline lookup yields CDR1 KGHSH and CDR2 LQKENI. This CDR3 is 17 amino acids long. V lost 3 bases to trimming and J lost 4 bases, with 22 bases between them. The CDR3 region is CASSPSPSRGRMYEQYF. The CDR3 nucleotides are TGTGCCAGCTCACCTTCCCCGTCGAGGGGGAGGATGTACGAGCAGTACTTC.

This clonotype was seen ten or more times. V usage is TRBV20-1 and J usage is TRBJ2-7; D gene uncertain. CDR1 is DFQATT, CDR2 SNEGSKA, per germline (reference sequence). Trimming pared 5 bases from V and 0 bases from J, leaving 11 bases between. The CDR3 consists of 13 residues. CDR3 sequence: CSARPTSSYEQYF. The CDR3 nucleotides read TGCAGTGCTCGGCCGACAAGCTCCTACGAGCAGTACTTC.

There are many counts of this clonotype. This chain links TRBV19 with TRBJ1-1; TRBD1 matches at 8 bases. Looked up from germline, CDR1 is LNHDA and CDR2 is SQIVND (reference sequence). J lost 0 bases, V lost 4 bases, and 7 bases had no gene match. There are 16 residues in the CDR3. The CDR3 loop reads CASSTWTGSMNTEAFF. The CDR3, as DNA: TGTGCCAGTAGTACGTGGACAGGGAGCATGAACACTGAAGCTTTCTTT.

This clonotype was seen at least ten times. This sequence joins TRBV27 and TRBJ1-5; D not certain. Trimming shortened V by 7 bases and J by 6 bases, and 16 bases separated the two germline ends. The CDR3 contains 14 residues. Germline lookup yields CDR1 MNHEY and CDR2 SMNVEV (reference sequence). The CDR3 coding sequence is TGTGCCAGCAATCTCGACGCGGCGGGTCAGCCCCAGCATTTT. Its translation: CASNLDAAGQPQHF.

There are many counts of this clonotype. V and J are TRBV29-1 and TRBJ2-7; perhaps D is TRBD1 or TRBD2 (5 bases each). Per germline, CDR1 SQVTM and CDR2 ANQGSEA. Between the trimmed V and J ends, which lost 6 bases and 2 bases, there was a span of 14 bases. The length of the CDR3 is 13 residues. CDR3 in amino acids: CSVQTGTAYEQYF. The CDR3 DNA is TGCAGCGTCCAAACCGGGACGGCCTACGAGCAGTACTTC.

The sample holds a few counts of this clonotype. The rearrangement uses TRBV12-3 or TRBV12-4 and TRBJ1-4; 12 nucleotides match TRBD1. With 6 bases clipped from V and 8 bases from J, the junction kept 10 bases outside the gene matches. The CDR3 contains 16 residues. The DNA of the CDR3 is TGTGCCAGCAGCATCAAGGCGGGGACAGGGGGCGAAAAACTGTTTTTT. It yields the protein CASSIKAGTGGEKLFF.

The table lists this clonotype with many counts. CDR3 sequence reads: CASGLVQGTTRNGYTF. The CDR3 DNA is TGTGCTAGTGGTTTGGTACAGGGGACCACCAGGAATGGCTACACCTTC. This chain connects TRBV12-5 to TRBJ1-2; 7 bases match TRBD1. V lost 0 bases to trimming and J lost 6 bases; unmatched junction nucleotides: 10. The germline V gene has CDR1 LGHNT and CDR2 FRNRAP. The CDR3 is 16 amino acids.

The genes are TRBV7-2 and TRBJ2-7, with a tentative D call TRBD1 (7 bases). The CDR3 contains 17 residues. Germline V gene data show CDR1 as SGHTA and CDR2 as FQGNSA. V was pared by 0 bases and J by 2 bases, with 17 bases between. DNA of the CDR3: TGTGCCAGCAGCTTAGCGGAGGGGGGACAGTTAACCTACGAGCAGTACTTC. As protein: CASSLAEGGQLTYEQYF.

This clonotype was observed at least ten times. This chain links TRBV7-9 with TRBJ2-3; D might be TRBD1 or TRBD2, each matching 5 bases. The CDR3 contains 21 residues. The V and J ends lost 0 bases and 0 bases respectively, with 25 bases between them. Germline-derived CDR1 and CDR2 are SEHNR and FQNEAQ (reference sequence). The CDR3 region has the DNA TGTGCCAGCAGCTTAGCACGGTCTGGTCCGACCTCGGGACCTAGCACAGATACGCAGTATTTT. Translated: CASSLARSGPTSGPSTDTQYF.